The rows below give T cell receptor beta chains drawn from one sample of a study of T cell responses to AZD1222 COVID-19 vaccine. Sequenced by immunoSEQ multiplex PCR; TCRdb stores in-frame clones only, minus some. The data show tens of thousands of clones, just over 90% seen once. The sequencing used peripheral blood, collected on day 0 of MenACWY control vaccination. These receptors all stem from an adult in good health. CDR3s include the opening cysteine and the closing phenylalanine or tryptophan. A D gene is named only where the DNA matches it firmly. Expanded clones are given a class, and other clones once, few, many or no size at all.

TRBV30,.,.,TRBJ1-1,TGTGCCTGGAGTGTTTTGGTCATGAACACTGAAGCTTTCTTT,CAWSVLVMNTEAFF
TRBV18,.,.,TRBJ1-6,TGTGCCAGTGCGGGGGATAATTCACCCCTCCACTTT,CASAGDNSPLHF
TRBV3-1/TRBV3-2,.,TRBD1,TRBJ2-7,TGTGCCAGCAGCCAGGGACAGGGGTCTACCTACGAGCAGTACTTC,CASSQGQGSTYEQYF
TRBV6-5,.,TRBD2,TRBJ2-1,TGTGCCAGCATAAGGACTAGCGGGGGTGGGGAGCAGTTCTTC,CASIRTSGGGEQFF
TRBV11-2,.,.,TRBJ2-1,TGTGCCAGCAGGATAGCGGCCCAGGAACAGTTCTTC,CASRIAAQEQFF
TRBV5-6,.,.,TRBJ2-6,TGTGCCAGCAGCTTGTACGGGGCTGGGGCCAACGTCCTGACTTTC,CASSLYGAGANVLTF
TRBV4-3,once,TRBD1,TRBJ2-2,TGCGCCAGCAGCCAAGACGCCCGGGACAGTCCCTTCGGGGAGCTGTTTTTT,CASSQDARDSPFGELFF
TRBV6-5,.,.,TRBJ2-7,TGTGCCAGCAGTTACTCGAAACAGGGAGGATACGAGCAGTACTTC,CASSYSKQGGYEQYF
TRBV7-3,.,TRBD2,TRBJ2-1,TGTGCCAGCAGCCTAGCGGGAGCGGTCTACAATGAGCAGTTCTTC,CASSLAGAVYNEQFF
TRBV6-2/TRBV6-3,.,.,TRBJ1-5,TGTGCCAGCAGTTACTCGGCAGCTAATCAGCCCCAGCATTTT,CASSYSAANQPQHF
TRBV5-1,.,.,TRBJ2-1,TGCGCCAGCAGCCCAAAACCCCCTACGGCCTACAATGAGCAGTTCTTC,CASSPKPPTAYNEQFF
TRBV27,.,TRBD1,TRBJ2-1,TGTGCCAGCAGAAGGACAGGGGAAGGGAATGAGCAGTTCTTC,CASRRTGEGNEQFF
TRBV12-2,once,.,TRBJ1-2,TGTGCAAGTCGCCCAGCGGGGGGGGCCGATGGCTACACCTTC,CASRPAGGADGYTF
TRBV7-9,.,.,TRBJ1-1,TGTGCCAGCAGCTGGACCGGGACTGAGGCTTTCTTT,CASSWTGTEAFF
TRBV20-1,once,.,TRBJ2-5,TGCAGTGCTAGTTCAAGCGGAGAGACCCAGTACTTC,CSASSSGETQYF
TRBV11-2,.,.,TRBJ1-3,TGTGCCAGCAGCTCACAGCTCCCAAACACCATATATTTT,CASSSQLPNTIYF
TRBV2,few,TRBD1,TRBJ2-3,TGTGCCAGCCCTCTCTCGGGACAGGGGTCTATTTCAGATACGCAGTATTTT,CASPLSGQGSISDTQYF
TRBV28,.,TRBD1,TRBJ1-4,TGTGCCAGCAGTTCAACAGGGGCAACTAATGAAAAACTGTTTTTT,CASSSTGATNEKLFF
TRBV10-1,.,TRBD2,TRBJ2-1,TGCGCCAGCAGTGGAGCGGGAGGCGGTTATGAGCAGTTCTTC,CASSGAGGGYEQFF
TRBV29-1,.,TRBD1,TRBJ1-3,TGCAGCGTTGAAGACCTGGGACAGGCAAAAGGCGGAAACACCATATATTTT,CSVEDLGQAKGGNTIYF
TRBV19,.,.,TRBJ1-5,TGTGCCAGTAGTATAGGTAACAATCAGCCCCAGCATTTT,CASSIGNNQPQHF
TRBV10-3,.,TRBD1,TRBJ2-5,TGTGCCATCAGCCCGGGACAGGGTGCGTCGGAGACCCAGTACTTC,CAISPGQGASETQYF
TRBV5-1,.,TRBD2,TRBJ2-1,TGCGCCAGCAGCTTGGGGGGACTAGCGGCGGGAAATGAGCAGTTCTTC,CASSLGGLAAGNEQFF
TRBV5-1,.,TRBD1,TRBJ2-7,TGCGCCAGCAGCTACGTAGGGACAGGGGGGAACGAGCAGTACTTC,CASSYVGTGGNEQYF
TRBV28,.,.,TRBJ1-5,TGTGCCAGCAGTTTCAGTGGACAACAGCCCCAGCATTTT,CASSFSGQQPQHF
TRBV10-2,.,.,TRBJ2-3,TGCGCCAGCATGCTAAAGACAGGGAGGGGGACAGATACGCAGTATTTT,CASMLKTGRGTDTQYF
TRBV19,.,TRBD1,TRBJ2-2,TGTGCCAGTAGGCAGGGACAGCTCCCCACCGGGGAGCTGTTTTTT,CASRQGQLPTGELFF
TRBV6-2/TRBV6-3,.,.,TRBJ2-3,TGTGCCAGCAGTTACCGGTTAGGAGATACGCAGTATTTT,CASSYRLGDTQYF
TRBV10-3,.,.,TRBJ1-5,TGTGCCATCAGTGATAGCAATCAGCCCCAGCATTTT,CAISDSNQPQHF
TRBV5-1,few,.,TRBJ2-7,TGCGCCAGCAGCTTGGGCTACGAGCAGTACTTC,CASSLGYEQYF
TRBV2,once,.,TRBJ2-5,TGTGCCAGCCAACAGGACTACCAAGAGACCCAGTACTTC,CASQQDYQETQYF
TRBV27,.,TRBD1,TRBJ1-2,TGTGCCAGCAGTCGTCTCCCGACAGGGACGGGGGGCTACACCTTC,CASSRLPTGTGGYTF
TRBV3-1/TRBV3-2,.,TRBD2,TRBJ2-2,TGTGCCAGCAGCCTCCGACTAGCGGGAATAATTAACACCGGGGAGCTGTTTTTT,CASSLRLAGIINTGELFF
TRBV5-6,.,TRBD1,TRBJ2-7,TGTGCCAGCAGCTTGGGGGACAGCACCTACGAGCAGTACTTC,CASSLGDSTYEQYF
TRBV27,.,TRBD1,TRBJ2-3,TGTGCCAGCAGTAGCCGGGACAGACGGGATAGCACAGATACGCAGTATTTT,CASSSRDRRDSTDTQYF
TRBV7-2,.,.,TRBJ2-7,TGTGCCAGCAGGTCTAGCGAGAGGGCCGGCGAGCAGTACTTC,CASRSSERAGEQYF
TRBV11-2,.,.,TRBJ2-1,TGTGCCAGCAGCGGGACCCGGGGGCGCGATGAGCAGTTCTTC,CASSGTRGRDEQFF
TRBV12-3/TRBV12-4,.,.,TRBJ2-1,TGTGCCAGCAGTTTAAGGGGCAATGAGCAGTTCTTC,CASSLRGNEQFF
TRBV6-4,.,.,TRBJ2-1,TGTGCCAGCAGTGATGAGACATACAATGAGCAGTTCTTC,CASSDETYNEQFF
TRBV5-1,.,TRBD1,TRBJ1-1,TGCGCCAGCAGCGGGAAAGGACAGGGGACTGAAGCTTTCTTT,CASSGKGQGTEAFF
TRBV6-2/TRBV6-3,.,.,TRBJ2-1,TGTGCCAGCAGCCCCGGACAGAACAATGAGCAGTTCTTC,CASSPGQNNEQFF
TRBV6-2/TRBV6-3,.,TRBD2,TRBJ2-2,TGTGCCAGCAGTTACGCGGTCCTAGCGGCGAACACCGGGGAGCTGTTTTTT,CASSYAVLAANTGELFF
TRBV6-6,once,.,TRBJ1-5,TGTGCCAGCAATCCCCGGGGCTACAATCAGCCCCAGCATTTT,CASNPRGYNQPQHF
TRBV7-3,once,TRBD2,TRBJ2-1,TGTGCCAGCAGCTTAAATGGCGGGAGGGGTGCTGAGCAGTTCTTC,CASSLNGGRGAEQFF
TRBV18,.,.,TRBJ1-1,TGTGCCAGCTCACCACCGGTTAACACTGAAGCTTTCTTT,CASSPPVNTEAFF
TRBV3-1/TRBV3-2,.,.,TRBJ1-2,TGTGCCAGCAGCCAAAGCAGGGATAACTATGGCTACACCTTC,CASSQSRDNYGYTF
TRBV19,.,.,TRBJ2-1,TGTGCCAGTAGTATAGATCGAGGTGTCGGTGAGCAGTTCTTC,CASSIDRGVGEQFF
TRBV24-1,.,.,TRBJ2-2,TGTGCCACCAGTGATTCAGGTTACACCGGGGAGCTGTTTTTT,CATSDSGYTGELFF
TRBV27,.,.,TRBJ1-2,TGTGCCAGCAGTTTATCCTCCCCCTCGGAGGGCTATGGCTACACCTTC,CASSLSSPSEGYGYTF